The rows below give T cell receptor beta chains drawn from one sample of a study of identical twins. From the 5' RACE reads, TCRdb called clonotypes with MiXCR, one entry per CDR3 protein. Among a few hundred thousand distinct CDR3 sequences listed, roughly 10% were seen once. The sample consisted of memory T cells sorted from blood. These receptors all stem from a man aged 45-65 years in good health. Both conserved end residues are trimmed from each CDR3. The order of the fields is clone size, V gene, J gene, CDR3 protein. Size values are once, few and many counts, or a class for expanded clones, and some rows have none.

clone size: NA
V gene: TRBV7-2
J gene: TRBJ2-7
CDR3 protein: ASSLVYTYEQY

clone size: NA
V gene: TRBV5-1
J gene: TRBJ2-7
CDR3 protein: ASRDSGVSSYEQY

clone size: few
V gene: TRBV25-1
J gene: TRBJ2-5
CDR3 protein: ASSEGDRAETQY

clone size: NA
V gene: TRBV4-1
J gene: TRBJ2-1
CDR3 protein: ASSQGGASYNEQF

clone size: NA
V gene: TRBV5-5
J gene: TRBJ2-7
CDR3 protein: ASSFRAGSYEQY

clone size: many
V gene: TRBV5-1
J gene: TRBJ1-5
CDR3 protein: ASSLQGGNQPQH

clone size: few
V gene: TRBV29-1
J gene: TRBJ2-3
CDR3 protein: SVVGTSGADTQY

clone size: many
V gene: TRBV11-1
J gene: TRBJ2-2
CDR3 protein: ASSRLRGTSGTSGELF

clone size: many
V gene: TRBV9
J gene: TRBJ2-1
CDR3 protein: ASSSLPGTSGRYEQF

clone size: NA
V gene: TRBV12-3/TRBV12-4
J gene: TRBJ2-3
CDR3 protein: ASSYRKIGGSLPDTQY

clone size: NA
V gene: TRBV7-2
J gene: TRBJ2-7
CDR3 protein: ASSLGNTHYEQY

clone size: many
V gene: TRBV20-1
J gene: TRBJ2-1
CDR3 protein: SARDYLKGGGEQF

clone size: many
V gene: TRBV11-1
J gene: TRBJ2-1
CDR3 protein: ASSLGSGDWNEQF

clone size: NA
V gene: TRBV3-1
J gene: TRBJ2-7
CDR3 protein: ASSQPRGRGLNEQY

clone size: many
V gene: TRBV5-4
J gene: TRBJ2-3
CDR3 protein: ASSSGRGTDTQY

clone size: few
V gene: TRBV29-1
J gene: TRBJ1-1
CDR3 protein: SAEGGGVRTEAF

clone size: many
V gene: TRBV7-9
J gene: TRBJ2-3
CDR3 protein: ASSLAKTGHTDTQY

clone size: NA
V gene: TRBV6-1
J gene: TRBJ1-1
CDR3 protein: ASSELRQNTEAF

clone size: many
V gene: TRBV18
J gene: TRBJ1-1
CDR3 protein: ASSRDQNTEAF

clone size: many
V gene: TRBV28
J gene: TRBJ1-2
CDR3 protein: ASRLRDRGVNGYT

clone size: NA
V gene: TRBV4-3
J gene: TRBJ2-1
CDR3 protein: ASSPGLAGDNEQF

clone size: few
V gene: TRBV11-1
J gene: TRBJ2-2
CDR3 protein: ASSLAAGGPPLHTGELF

clone size: many
V gene: TRBV5-5
J gene: TRBJ2-1
CDR3 protein: ASSLATASSYNEQF

clone size: many
V gene: TRBV6-1
J gene: TRBJ1-6
CDR3 protein: ASGPRQGYNSPLH

clone size: few
V gene: TRBV28
J gene: TRBJ1-4
CDR3 protein: ASRPTGRYGEKLF

clone size: few
V gene: TRBV2
J gene: TRBJ1-4
CDR3 protein: ASMQGENEKLF

clone size: NA
V gene: TRBV11-2
J gene: TRBJ1-1
CDR3 protein: ASSPVGGQRYFSTEAF

clone size: NA
V gene: TRBV19
J gene: TRBJ1-3
CDR3 protein: ATAWASGNTIY

clone size: NA
V gene: TRBV11-2
J gene: TRBJ1-5
CDR3 protein: ASSLERVNQPQH

clone size: few
V gene: TRBV7-9
J gene: TRBJ1-2
CDR3 protein: ASRRVEGLYGYT

clone size: NA
V gene: TRBV28
J gene: TRBJ1-2
CDR3 protein: ASRAGGAGGYT

clone size: many
V gene: TRBV5-1
J gene: TRBJ1-5
CDR3 protein: ASSLGYSTGGNQPQH

clone size: NA
V gene: TRBV10-3
J gene: TRBJ1-2
CDR3 protein: AISGSGTGRLHYGYT

clone size: NA
V gene: TRBV10-3
J gene: TRBJ2-4
CDR3 protein: AISEGLAGVADIQY

clone size: many
V gene: TRBV5-5
J gene: TRBJ2-1
CDR3 protein: ASSLAASGMVPEQF

clone size: many
V gene: TRBV6-2/TRBV6-3
J gene: TRBJ1-1
CDR3 protein: ASRAPTGTGPREAF

clone size: few
V gene: TRBV3-1
J gene: TRBJ2-6
CDR3 protein: ASSQFSGANVLT

clone size: NA
V gene: TRBV7-2
J gene: TRBJ2-5
CDR3 protein: ASSRSTMETQY

clone size: few
V gene: TRBV3-1
J gene: TRBJ2-5
CDR3 protein: ASSQDEGGVQY

clone size: many
V gene: TRBV30
J gene: TRBJ1-5
CDR3 protein: AWSAGGLNQPQH

clone size: NA
V gene: TRBV29-1
J gene: TRBJ2-3
CDR3 protein: SVDRGDTQY

clone size: many
V gene: TRBV7-2
J gene: TRBJ2-3
CDR3 protein: ASSLALAGTDTQY

clone size: few
V gene: TRBV7-8
J gene: TRBJ1-6
CDR3 protein: ASSLFNPRANSPLH

clone size: few
V gene: TRBV6-4
J gene: TRBJ2-2
CDR3 protein: ASSDGEGRRNTGELF

clone size: NA
V gene: TRBV5-4
J gene: TRBJ2-2
CDR3 protein: ASSPGLVDTGELF

clone size: many
V gene: TRBV11-2
J gene: TRBJ1-4
CDR3 protein: ASSLVSNEKLF